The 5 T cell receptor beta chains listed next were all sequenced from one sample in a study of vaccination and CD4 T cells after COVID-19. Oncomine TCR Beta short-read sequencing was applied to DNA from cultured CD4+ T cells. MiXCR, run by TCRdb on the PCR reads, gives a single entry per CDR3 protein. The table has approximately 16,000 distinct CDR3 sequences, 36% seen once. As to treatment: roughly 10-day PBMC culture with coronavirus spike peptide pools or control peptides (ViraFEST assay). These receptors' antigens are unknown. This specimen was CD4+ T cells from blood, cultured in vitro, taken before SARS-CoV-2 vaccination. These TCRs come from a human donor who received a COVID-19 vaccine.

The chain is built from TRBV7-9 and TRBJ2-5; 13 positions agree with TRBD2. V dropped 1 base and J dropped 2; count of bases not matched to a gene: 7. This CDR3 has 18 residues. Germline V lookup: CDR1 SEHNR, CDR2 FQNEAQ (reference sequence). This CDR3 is CASSLVSGGLAGQETQYF. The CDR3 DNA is TGTGCCAGCAGCTTAGTTTCAGGGGGACTAGCGGGGCAAGAGACCCAGTACTTC.

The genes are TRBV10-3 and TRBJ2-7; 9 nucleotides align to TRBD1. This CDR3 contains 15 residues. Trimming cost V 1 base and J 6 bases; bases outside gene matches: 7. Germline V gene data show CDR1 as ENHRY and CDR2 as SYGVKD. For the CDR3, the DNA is TGTGCCATCAGTGAGTACCGGACAGGGGCCGTCGAGCAGTACTTC. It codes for CAISEYRTGAVEQYF.

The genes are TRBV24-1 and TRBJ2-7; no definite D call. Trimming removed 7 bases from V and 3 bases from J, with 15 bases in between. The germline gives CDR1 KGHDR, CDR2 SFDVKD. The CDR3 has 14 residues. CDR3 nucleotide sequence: TGTGCCACCAGCAGCGACTCACCGGTCTACGAGCAGTACTTC. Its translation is CATSSDSPVYEQYF.

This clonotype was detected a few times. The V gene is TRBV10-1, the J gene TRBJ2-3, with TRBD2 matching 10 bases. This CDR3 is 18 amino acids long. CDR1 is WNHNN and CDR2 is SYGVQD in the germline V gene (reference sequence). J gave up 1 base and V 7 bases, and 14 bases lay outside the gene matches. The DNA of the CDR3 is TGCGCCAGCAAGGGGGACCCCGGGACTAGCGACCGCACAGATACGCAGTATTTT. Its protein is CASKGDPGTSDRTDTQYF.

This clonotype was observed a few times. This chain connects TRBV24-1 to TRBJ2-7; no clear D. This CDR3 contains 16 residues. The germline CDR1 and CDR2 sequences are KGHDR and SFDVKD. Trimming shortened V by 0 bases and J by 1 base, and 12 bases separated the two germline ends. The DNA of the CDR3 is TGTGCCACCAGTGATTTGCAGGCGCGCCCATCCTACGAGCAGTACTTC. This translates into CATSDLQARPSYEQYF.